The 9 T cell receptor beta chains in this list originate from one sample, sequenced in a study of glioma-infiltrating T cells. Using RNA template, CDR3s of TCR alpha and beta were amplified with iRepertoire arm-PCR. A single record per CDR3 protein comes from TCRdb applying MiXCR to the multiplex PCR reads. The sample yields around 390,000 distinct CDR3 sequences, roughly two fifths seen once. Sequencing was carried out using glioma tissue, nonneoplastic brain tissue, or PBMCs (not recorded which). These receptors were obtained from a human donor with low-grade glioma or glioblastoma, undergoing nonglioma brain surgery, or in good health (not recorded which).

The chain links TRBV7-6 to TRBJ2-7; D is possibly TRBD2 (5 bases). This CDR3 is 16 amino acids long. Germline CDR1 reads SGHVS; CDR2 reads FNYEAQ. The germline V and J ends were trimmed by 2 bases and 11 bases, with 25 bases remaining between them. The CDR3 sequence: CASSLSKRSNPYGKYF. DNA of the CDR3: TGTGCCAGCAGCTTATCCAAGCGGTCCAATCCCTACGGGAAGTACTTC. The full variable domain, completed using reference TRBV7-6 and TRBJ2-7, is GAGVSQSPRYKVTKRGQDVALRCDPISGHVSLYWYRQALGQGPEFLTYFNYEAQQDKSGLPNDRFSAERPEGSISTLTIQRTEQRDSAMYRCASSLSKRSNPYGKYFGPGTRLTVT.

Notes on this clonotype: One junction end does not reproduce the germline sequence, and a read error may be involved. The rearrangement joins TRBV28 to TRBJ1-1; D unresolved. This CDR3 is 12 amino acids long. Germline CDR1 MDHEN, CDR2 SYDVKM. CDR3 loop: CASSRMNTKAFF. CDR3 DNA: TGTGCCAGCAGCAGAATGAACACTAAAGCTTTCTTT.

This clonotype was seen ten or more times. V and J are TRBV28 and TRBJ1-3; 8 bases align to TRBD1. The V segment lost 3 bases and the J segment 3 bases; nucleotides outside the gene matches: 4. The length of the CDR3 is 15 residues. CDR1 and CDR2 (germline): MDHEN, SYDVKM. Here the CDR3 reads CASSFPGGNGNTIYF. CDR3 nucleotide sequence: TGTGCCAGCAGTTTCCCAGGGGGCAATGGAAACACCATATATTTT.

The chain has TRBV20-1 and TRBJ1-1; D is possibly TRBD1 (6 bases). The CDR3 spans 13 residues. The V gene's germline CDR1 is DFQATT and CDR2 SNEGSKA (reference sequence). Trimming stripped 3 bases from V and 5 bases from J, with 13 bases between. CDR3 region: CSARGGQGTEAFF. DNA of the CDR3: TGCAGTGCTAGGGGGGGGCAGGGAACTGAAGCTTTCTTT.

The chain recombines TRBV7-9 with TRBJ1-6, with unresolved D. The CDR3 spans 15 residues. The V end was cut by 1 base, the J end by 9 bases, with 13 bases between. Germline-derived CDR1 and CDR2 are SEHNR and FQNEAQ (reference sequence). CDR3 bases: TGTGCCAGCAGCTTAGAGGAGGGCTGGGCTTCACCCCTCCACTTT. Translated: CASSLEEGWASPLHF.

The rearrangement uses TRBV7-9 and TRBJ2-1; 10 positions match TRBD2. J gave up 7 bases and V 6 bases, and 9 bases lay outside the gene matches. The germline gives CDR1 SEHNR, CDR2 FQNEAQ (reference sequence). This CDR3 contains 15 residues. The CDR3 region is CASRGSGRALNEQFF. Written as DNA, the CDR3 is TGTGCCAGCAGAGGAAGCGGGAGGGCTTTAAATGAGCAGTTCTTC.

In regard to this clonotype: A read error may produce the germline difference seen at one junction end. V usage is TRBV20-1 and J usage is TRBJ2-1; 7 bases match TRBD1. Germline V gene sequence: CDR1 DFQATT, CDR2 SNEGSKA (reference sequence). CDR3 length equals 12 residues. The chain's CDR3 is CGASQGNIEQLF. CDR3 DNA: TGCGGTGCCTCACAGGGGAATATTGAGCAGCTCTTC.

Of note for this clonotype: A read error may be the cause here, since a much bigger clone is one base away. The chain uses TRBV27 and TRBJ2-6, with 8 bases aligning to TRBD1. Germline V gene data show CDR1 as MNHEY and CDR2 as SMNVEV (reference sequence). The CDR3 loop spans 15 amino acids. CDR3 in amino acids: CASSLTGAGANFLTF. The CDR3 nucleotides are TGTGCCAGCAGCTTGACAGGGGCCGGGGCCAACTTCCTGACTTTC.

As to this clonotype: Mismatch with germline at one junction end may stem from a read error. The chain links TRBV7-9 to TRBJ1-4, with D hard to call. This CDR3 is built from 15 residues. Germline CDR1 and CDR2: SEHNR and FQNEAQ (reference sequence). The CDR3 reads CASSGGSLSNEKLVF. The CDR3 DNA sequence: TGTGCCAGCAGCGGAGGGTCGCTGTCTAATGAAAAACTGGTTTTT.